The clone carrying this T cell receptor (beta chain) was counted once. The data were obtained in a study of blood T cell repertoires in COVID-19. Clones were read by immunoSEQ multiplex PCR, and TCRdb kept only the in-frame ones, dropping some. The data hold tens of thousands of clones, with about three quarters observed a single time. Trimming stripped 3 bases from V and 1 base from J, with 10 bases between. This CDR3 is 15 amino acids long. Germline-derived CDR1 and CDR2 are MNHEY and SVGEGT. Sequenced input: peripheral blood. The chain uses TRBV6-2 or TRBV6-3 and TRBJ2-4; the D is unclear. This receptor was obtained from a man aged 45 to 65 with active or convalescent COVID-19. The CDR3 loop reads CASSYTRRAKNIQYF. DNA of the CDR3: TGTGCCAGCAGTTATACGCGTCGGGCCAAAAACATTCAGTACTTC.